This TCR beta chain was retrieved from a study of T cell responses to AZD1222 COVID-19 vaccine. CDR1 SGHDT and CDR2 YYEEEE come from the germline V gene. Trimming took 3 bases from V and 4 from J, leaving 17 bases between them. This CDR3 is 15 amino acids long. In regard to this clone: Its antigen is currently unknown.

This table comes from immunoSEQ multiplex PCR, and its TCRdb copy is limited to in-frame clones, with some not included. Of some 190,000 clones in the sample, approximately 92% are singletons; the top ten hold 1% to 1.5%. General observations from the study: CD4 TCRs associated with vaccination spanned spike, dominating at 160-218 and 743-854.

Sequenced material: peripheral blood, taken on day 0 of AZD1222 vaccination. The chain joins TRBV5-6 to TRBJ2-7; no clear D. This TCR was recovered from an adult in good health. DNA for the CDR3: TGTGCCAGCAGCTGGCGCAGGACGCTAGGTTACGAGCAGTACTTC. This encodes CASSWRRTLGYEQYF.